This T cell receptor (beta chain) was sequenced in a study of CD8+ T cells in alopecia areata. Across the whole study: Patients in the treated group were given tofacitinib by mouth, 5 to 10 mg twice a day.

The authors extracted RNA and reverse transcribed it into cDNA as the sequencing template. Measured with immunoSEQ multiplex PCR; TCRdb has only the in-frame clones, and not every one. The sample shows roughly 120,000 clones, roughly 58% of them seen only once. V lost 3 bases and J 2 bases, leaving 8 bases between the germline ends. The CDR3 has 14 amino acids. The germline V gene has CDR1 KGHSH and CDR2 LQKENI. The study's findings and limits: One nonresponder makes the tie between baseline CD8+ expansion and response uncertain. Scalp clonality decreased significantly with tofacitinib, and so did expanded CD8+ clones among the top 100. Scalp and blood retained many expanded lesional clones during tofacitinib.

This clone was observed a few times. What it recognizes is unknown. Noted treatment: oral pan-JAK inhibitor, 5-10 mg twice daily. The TCR comes from a human donor with alopecia areata. V is TRBV18 and J is TRBJ1-5; D perhaps matches TRBD1 (5 bases). Here the sequenced sample was CD8+ T cells sorted from blood, taken at week 4, from a patient treated with tofacitinib. CDR3 sequence reads: CASSPGGGNQPQHF. The CDR3 DNA reads as TGTGCCAGCTCACCGGGGGGTGGCAATCAGCCCCAGCATTTT.